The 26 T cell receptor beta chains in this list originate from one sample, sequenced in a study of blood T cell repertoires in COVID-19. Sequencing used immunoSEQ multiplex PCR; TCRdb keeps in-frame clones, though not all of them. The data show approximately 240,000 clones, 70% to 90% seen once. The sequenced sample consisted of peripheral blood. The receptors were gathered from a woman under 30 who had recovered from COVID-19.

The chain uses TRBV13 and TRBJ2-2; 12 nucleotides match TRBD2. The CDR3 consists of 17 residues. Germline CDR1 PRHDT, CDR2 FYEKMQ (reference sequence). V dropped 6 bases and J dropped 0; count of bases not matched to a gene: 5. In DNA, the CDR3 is TGTGCCAGCAGGTTATGGACTAGCGGGGCGAACACCGGGGAGCTGTTTTTT. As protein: CASRLWTSGANTGELFF.

CDR3 amino acids: CASSPQGNTDTQYF. The CDR3, as DNA: TGTGCCAGCAGCCCCCAGGGAAACACAGATACGCAGTATTTT. The V call is TRBV7-9, the J call TRBJ2-3; the D gene is possibly TRBD1 (5 bases). Germline loops: CDR1 SEHNR, CDR2 FQNEAQ (reference sequence). The V and J ends lost 5 bases and 2 bases respectively, with 11 bases between them. The CDR3 runs to 14 residues.

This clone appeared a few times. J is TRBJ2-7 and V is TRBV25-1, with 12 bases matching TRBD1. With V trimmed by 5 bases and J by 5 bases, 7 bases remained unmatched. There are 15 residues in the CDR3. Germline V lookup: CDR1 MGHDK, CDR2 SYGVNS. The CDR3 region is CASSPPGTGGNEQYF. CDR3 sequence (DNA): TGTGCCAGCAGTCCCCCCGGGACAGGGGGCAACGAGCAGTACTTC.

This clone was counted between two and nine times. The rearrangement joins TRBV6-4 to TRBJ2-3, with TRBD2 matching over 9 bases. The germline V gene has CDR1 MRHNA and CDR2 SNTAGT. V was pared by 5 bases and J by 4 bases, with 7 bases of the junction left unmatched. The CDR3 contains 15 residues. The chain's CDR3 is CASSRLADPADTQYF. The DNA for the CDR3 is TGTGCCAGCAGTCGACTAGCGGATCCAGCAGATACGCAGTATTTT.

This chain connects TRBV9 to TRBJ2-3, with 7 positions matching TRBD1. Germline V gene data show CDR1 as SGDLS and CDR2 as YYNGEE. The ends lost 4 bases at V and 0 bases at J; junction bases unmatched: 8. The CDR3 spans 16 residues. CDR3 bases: TGTGCCAGCAGCCCCCGGACAGGCGGCAGCACAGATACGCAGTATTTT. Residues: CASSPRTGGSTDTQYF.

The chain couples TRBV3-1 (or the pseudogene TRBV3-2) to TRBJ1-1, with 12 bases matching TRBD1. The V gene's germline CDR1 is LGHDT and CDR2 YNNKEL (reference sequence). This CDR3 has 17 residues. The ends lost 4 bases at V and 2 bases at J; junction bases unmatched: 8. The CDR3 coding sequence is TGTGCCAGCAGCCCCCCGGGACAGGGGGCTTCTAACACTGAAGCTTTCTTT. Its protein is CASSPPGQGASNTEAFF.

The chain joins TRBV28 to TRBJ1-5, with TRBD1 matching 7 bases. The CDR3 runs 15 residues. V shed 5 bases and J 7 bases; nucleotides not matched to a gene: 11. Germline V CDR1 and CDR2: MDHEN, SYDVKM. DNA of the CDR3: TGTGCCAGCAGTCGAGTAGACAGGGCAAGACAGCCCCAGCATTTT. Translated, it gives CASSRVDRARQPQHF.

As DNA, the CDR3 is TGTGCCAGCAGCCCATCCCCGGCCGGGACAGGGGGTTCACCCCTCCACTTT. This sequence encodes CASSPSPAGTGGSPLHF. The V and J genes are TRBV11-2 and TRBJ1-6; 11 bases match TRBD1. V lost 5 bases, J lost 9 bases, and 12 bases stayed unmatched. From germline, CDR1 is SGHAT and CDR2 FQNNGV. This CDR3 has 17 amino acids.

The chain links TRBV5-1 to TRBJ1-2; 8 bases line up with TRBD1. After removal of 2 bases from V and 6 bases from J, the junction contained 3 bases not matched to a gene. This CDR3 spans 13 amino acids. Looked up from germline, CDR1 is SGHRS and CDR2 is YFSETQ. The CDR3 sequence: CASSFGQGNGYTF. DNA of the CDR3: TGCGCCAGCAGCTTTGGACAGGGTAATGGCTACACCTTC.

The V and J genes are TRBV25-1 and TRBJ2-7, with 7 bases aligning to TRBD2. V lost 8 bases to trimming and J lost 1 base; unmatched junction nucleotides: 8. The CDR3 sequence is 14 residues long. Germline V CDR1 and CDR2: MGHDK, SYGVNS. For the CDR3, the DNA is TGTGCCAGCTCGGAAGCGGGAAGGTCCTACGAGCAGTACTTC. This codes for CASSEAGRSYEQYF.

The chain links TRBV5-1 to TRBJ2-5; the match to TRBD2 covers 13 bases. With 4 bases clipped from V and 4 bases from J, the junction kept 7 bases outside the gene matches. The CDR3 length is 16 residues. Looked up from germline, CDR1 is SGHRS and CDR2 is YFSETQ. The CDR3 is CASSLRLAGGGETQYF. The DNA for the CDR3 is TGCGCCAGCAGCCTAAGACTAGCGGGAGGTGGAGAGACCCAGTACTTC.

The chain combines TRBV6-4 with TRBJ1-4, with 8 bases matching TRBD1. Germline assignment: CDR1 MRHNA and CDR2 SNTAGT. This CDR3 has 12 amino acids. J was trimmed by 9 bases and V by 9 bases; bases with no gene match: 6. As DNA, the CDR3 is TGTGCCAGACGACAGGGGTGGAAAAAACTGTTTTTT. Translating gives CARRQGWKKLFF.

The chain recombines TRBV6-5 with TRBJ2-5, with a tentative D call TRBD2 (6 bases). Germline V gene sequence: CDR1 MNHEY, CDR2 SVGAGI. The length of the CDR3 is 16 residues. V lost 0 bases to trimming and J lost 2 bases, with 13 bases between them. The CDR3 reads CASSYSGGRVQETQYF. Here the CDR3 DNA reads TGTGCCAGCAGTTACTCCGGGGGTCGGGTTCAAGAGACCCAGTACTTC.

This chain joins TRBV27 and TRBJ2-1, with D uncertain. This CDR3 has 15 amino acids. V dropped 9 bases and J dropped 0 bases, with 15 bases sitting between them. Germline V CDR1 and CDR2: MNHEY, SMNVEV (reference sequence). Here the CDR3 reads CASFKAESSYNEQFF. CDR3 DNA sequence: TGTGCCAGTTTCAAGGCGGAGAGCTCCTACAATGAGCAGTTCTTC.

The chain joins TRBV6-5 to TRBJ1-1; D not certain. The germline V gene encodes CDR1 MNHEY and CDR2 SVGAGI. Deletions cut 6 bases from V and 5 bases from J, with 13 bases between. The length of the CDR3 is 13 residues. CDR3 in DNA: TGTGCCAGCAGCCCATCCCAGAGGACTGAAGCTTTCTTT. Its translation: CASSPSQRTEAFF.

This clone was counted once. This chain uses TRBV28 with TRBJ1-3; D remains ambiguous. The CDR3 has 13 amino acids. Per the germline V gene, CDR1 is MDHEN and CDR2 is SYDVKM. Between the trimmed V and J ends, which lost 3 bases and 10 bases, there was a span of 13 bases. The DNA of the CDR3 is TGTGCCAGCAGTTTCCAACCGGGTCTGACCATATATTTT. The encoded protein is CASSFQPGLTIYF.

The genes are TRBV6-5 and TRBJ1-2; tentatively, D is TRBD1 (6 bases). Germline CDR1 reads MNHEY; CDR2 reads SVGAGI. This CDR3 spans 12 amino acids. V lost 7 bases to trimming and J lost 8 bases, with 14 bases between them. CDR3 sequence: CASTDRPGGYTF. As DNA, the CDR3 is TGTGCCAGCACCGACAGGCCCGGGGGCTACACCTTC.

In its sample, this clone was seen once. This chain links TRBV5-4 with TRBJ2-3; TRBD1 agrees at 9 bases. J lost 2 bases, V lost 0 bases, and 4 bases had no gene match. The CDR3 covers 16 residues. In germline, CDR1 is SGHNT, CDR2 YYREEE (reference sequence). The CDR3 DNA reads TGTGCCAGCAGCTTGGGAGGGACAGGGATCACAGATACGCAGTATTTT. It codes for CASSLGGTGITDTQYF.

The CDR3 DNA reads TGTGCCAGCAGTTACTCGGACAGCACCTACGAGCAGTACTTC. Residues: CASSYSDSTYEQYF. The V call is TRBV6-5, the J call TRBJ2-7, with a possible D match to TRBD1 (6 bases). The germline V gene encodes CDR1 MNHEY and CDR2 SVGAGI. V shed 0 bases and J shed 2 bases, with 8 bases lying between them. The CDR3 loop spans 14 amino acids.

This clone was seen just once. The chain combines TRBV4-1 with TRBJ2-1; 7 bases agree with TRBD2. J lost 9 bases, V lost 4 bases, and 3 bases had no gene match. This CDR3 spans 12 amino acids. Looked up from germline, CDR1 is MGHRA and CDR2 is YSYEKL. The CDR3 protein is CASSRLAGEQFF. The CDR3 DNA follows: TGCGCCAGCAGCCGACTAGCTGGTGAGCAGTTCTTC.

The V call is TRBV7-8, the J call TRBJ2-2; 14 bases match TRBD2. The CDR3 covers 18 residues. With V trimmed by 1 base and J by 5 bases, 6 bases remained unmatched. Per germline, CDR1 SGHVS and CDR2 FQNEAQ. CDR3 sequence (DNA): TGTGCCAGCAGCTTAGAGACTAGCGGGAGGGCTTATACCGGGGAGCTGTTTTTT. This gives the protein CASSLETSGRAYTGELFF.

This CDR3 reads CASSKAPGQPQETQYF. The CDR3 DNA reads TGTGCCAGCAGCAAGGCGCCGGGACAGCCCCAAGAGACCCAGTACTTC. The chain recombines TRBV7-7 with TRBJ2-5; 7 positions agree with TRBD1. The CDR3 spans 16 residues. Looked up from germline, CDR1 is SSHAT and CDR2 is FNYEAQ (reference sequence). The V gene end was trimmed by 5 bases and the J gene end by 1 base; junction bases not matched to a gene: 10. Looking up the rest from reference TRBV7-7 and TRBJ2-5 gives the full variable domain: GAGVSQSPRYKVTKRGQDVTLRCDPISSHATLYWYQQALGQGPEFLTYFNYEAQPDKSGLPSDRFSAERPEGSISTLTIQRTEQRDSAMYRCASSKAPGQPQETQYFGPGTRLLVL.

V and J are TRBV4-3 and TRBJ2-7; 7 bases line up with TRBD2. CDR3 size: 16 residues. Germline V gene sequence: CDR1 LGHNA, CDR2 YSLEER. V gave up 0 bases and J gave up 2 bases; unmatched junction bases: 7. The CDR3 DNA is TGCGCCAGCAGCCAAGATTCGAGCGGGACCACCTACGAGCAGTACTTC. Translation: CASSQDSSGTTYEQYF.

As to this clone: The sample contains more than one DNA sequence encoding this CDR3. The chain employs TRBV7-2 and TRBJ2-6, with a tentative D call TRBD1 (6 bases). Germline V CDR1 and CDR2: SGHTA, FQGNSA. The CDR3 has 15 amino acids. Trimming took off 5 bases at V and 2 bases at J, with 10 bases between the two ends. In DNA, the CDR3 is TGTGCCAGCAGCCTACAGGGCCCTGGGGCCAACGTCCTGACTTTC. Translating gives CASSLQGPGANVLTF. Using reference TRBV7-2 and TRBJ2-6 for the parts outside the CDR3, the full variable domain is GAGVSQSPSNKVTEKGKDVELRCDPISGHTALYWYRQSLGQGLEFLIYFQGNSAPDKSGLPSDRFSAERTGGSVSTLTIQRTQQEDSAVYLCASSLQGPGANVLTFGAGSRLTVL.

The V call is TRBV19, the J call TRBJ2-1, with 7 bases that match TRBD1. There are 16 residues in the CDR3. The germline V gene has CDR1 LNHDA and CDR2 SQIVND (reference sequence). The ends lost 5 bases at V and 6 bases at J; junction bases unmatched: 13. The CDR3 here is CASSLNRDSKANEQFF. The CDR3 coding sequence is TGTGCCAGTAGTCTTAACCGGGACAGCAAAGCCAATGAGCAGTTCTTC.

The chain's CDR3 is CASSQRLGELFF. CDR3 coding DNA: TGCGCCAGCAGCCAACGACTAGGGGAGCTGTTTTTT. The V call is TRBV4-1, the J call TRBJ2-2; weak D call: TRBD2 (5 bases). This CDR3 is built from 12 residues. Germline V gives CDR1 MGHRA, CDR2 YSYEKL. V lost 2 bases, J lost 8 bases, and 6 bases lay in between.